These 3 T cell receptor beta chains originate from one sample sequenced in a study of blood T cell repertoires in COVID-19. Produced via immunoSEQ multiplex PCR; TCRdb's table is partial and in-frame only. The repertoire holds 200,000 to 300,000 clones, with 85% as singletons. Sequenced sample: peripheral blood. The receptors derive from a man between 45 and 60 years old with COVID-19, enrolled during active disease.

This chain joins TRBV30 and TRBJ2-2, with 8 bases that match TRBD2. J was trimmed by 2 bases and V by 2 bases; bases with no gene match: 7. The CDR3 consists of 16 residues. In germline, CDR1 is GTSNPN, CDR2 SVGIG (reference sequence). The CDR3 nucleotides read TGTGCCTGGAGTCTGGTAGCGGGGTTTAACACCGGGGAGCTGTTTTTT. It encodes CAWSLVAGFNTGELFF.

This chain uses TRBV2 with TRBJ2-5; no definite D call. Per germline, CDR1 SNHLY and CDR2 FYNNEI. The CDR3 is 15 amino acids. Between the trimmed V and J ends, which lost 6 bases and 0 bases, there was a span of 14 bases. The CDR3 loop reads CASRGQVTNQETQYF. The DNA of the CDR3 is TGTGCCAGCAGGGGCCAGGTCACCAACCAAGAGACCCAGTACTTC.

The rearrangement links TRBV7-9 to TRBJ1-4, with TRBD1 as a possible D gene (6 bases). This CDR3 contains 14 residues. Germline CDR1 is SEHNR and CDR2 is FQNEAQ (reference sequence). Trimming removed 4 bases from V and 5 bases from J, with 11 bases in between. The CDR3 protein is CASSSDRRNEKLFF. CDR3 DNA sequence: TGTGCCAGCAGCTCCGACAGGAGGAATGAAAAACTGTTTTTT. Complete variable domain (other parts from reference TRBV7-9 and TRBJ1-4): DTGVSQNPRHKITKRGQNVTFRCDPISEHNRLYWYRQTLGQGPEFLTYFQNEAQLEKSRLLSDRFSAERPKGSFSTLEIQRTEQGDSAMYLCASSSDRRNEKLFFGSGTQLSVL.